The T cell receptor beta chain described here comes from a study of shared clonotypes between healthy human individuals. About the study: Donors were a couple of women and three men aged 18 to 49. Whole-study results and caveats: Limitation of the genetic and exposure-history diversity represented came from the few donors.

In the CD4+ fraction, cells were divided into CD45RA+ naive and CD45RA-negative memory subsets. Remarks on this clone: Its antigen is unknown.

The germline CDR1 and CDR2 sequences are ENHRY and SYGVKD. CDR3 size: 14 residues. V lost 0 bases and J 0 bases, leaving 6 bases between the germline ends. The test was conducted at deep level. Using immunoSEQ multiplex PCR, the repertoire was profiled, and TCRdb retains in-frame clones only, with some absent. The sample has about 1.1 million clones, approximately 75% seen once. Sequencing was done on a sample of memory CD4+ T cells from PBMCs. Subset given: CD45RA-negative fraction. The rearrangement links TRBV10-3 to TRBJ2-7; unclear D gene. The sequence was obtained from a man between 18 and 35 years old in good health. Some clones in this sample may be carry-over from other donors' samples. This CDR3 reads CAISESIASYEQYF. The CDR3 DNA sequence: TGTGCCATCAGTGAGTCGATAGCCTCCTACGAGCAGTACTTC.